This T cell receptor (beta chain) was sequenced during a study of blood T cell repertoires in COVID-19. Study details: Material from acute and convalescent COVID-19 was sourced from the United States, Italy and Spain. PBMCs, B-cell-depleted T cells, or T cells were the source of the cDNA or gDNA that made up the material.

The germline CDR1 and CDR2 sequences are SGHAT and FQNNGV. The CDR3 has 15 amino acids. The V gene lost 0 bases and the J gene lost 7 bases, with 16 bases spanning the gap. In the authors' methods: Amplification with reference gene primers provided the estimates of nucleated cell counts. Assay: immunoSEQ multiplex PCR; the TCRdb copy retains only in-frame clones and omits some. D and trimming were read from the DNA, whereas the V and J calls and clone size are those reported in that table. The sample includes some 130,000 clones, just under 85% of them seen just once. Material: peripheral blood. V is TRBV11-2 and J is TRBJ2-7, with TRBD2 as a possible D gene (6 bases). The clonotype originates from a human donor in a cohort sampled during active COVID-19. In DNA, the CDR3 is TGTGCCAGCAGCTTAGATTCGTGGGGGGTCGGTGAGCAGTACTTC. It is translated as CASSLDSWGVGEQYF.